These 15 T cell receptor beta chains came from one sample sequenced in a study of blood T cell repertoires in COVID-19. Libraries were prepared by immunoSEQ multiplex PCR; TCRdb keeps only in-frame clonotypes and omits some of them. Of 200,000 to 300,000 clones in the sample, about 83% were seen once. Sequenced: peripheral blood. These receptor sequences come from a man aged 45-60 years with acute or convalescent COVID-19.

As DNA, the CDR3 is TGTGCCTCACGGCAGGGCCGGATATTCTACTATGGCTACACCTTC. Translating it yields CASRQGRIFYYGYTF. J is TRBJ1-2 and V is TRBV10-3; a possible D gene is TRBD1 (5 bases). Germline assignment: CDR1 ENHRY and CDR2 SYGVKD. The V end was cut by 11 bases, the J end by 3 bases, with 22 bases between. This CDR3 has 15 residues.

This chain's CDR3 is CASSLALGLGDYGYTF. The CDR3 DNA is TGTGCCAGCAGCTTAGCCCTGGGGCTAGGGGACTATGGCTACACCTTC. J is TRBJ1-2 and V is TRBV7-9, with D perhaps matching TRBD1 (5 bases). This CDR3 region has 16 residues. Trimming pared 0 bases from V and 3 bases from J, leaving 14 bases between. CDR1 is SEHNR, CDR2 FQNEAQ, per germline (reference sequence).

The CDR3 sequence: CASSPGLAEHYEQYF. In DNA, the CDR3 is TGTGCCAGCAGCCCGGGACTAGCGGAACACTACGAGCAGTACTTC. The chain combines TRBV11-3 with TRBJ2-7; TRBD2 matches at 11 bases. Trimming removed 5 bases from V and 3 bases from J; junction bases left unmatched: 6. Germline lookup yields CDR1 SGHNT and CDR2 YENEEA. This CDR3 contains 15 residues. Using reference TRBV11-3 and TRBJ2-7 for the parts outside the CDR3, the full variable domain is EAGVVQSPRYKIIEKKQPVAFWCNPISGHNTLYWYLQNLGQGPELLIRYENEEAVDDSQLPKDRFSAERLKGVDSTLKIQPAELGDSAVYLCASSPGLAEHYEQYFGPGTRLTVT.

V gene TRBV19 combines with J gene TRBJ1-1, with 8 bases identical to TRBD1. The length of the CDR3 is 15 residues. The junction had 4 bases not matched to a gene; V was cut back by 4 bases and J by 0 bases. CDR1 and CDR2 (germline): LNHDA, SQIVND (reference sequence). The CDR3 is CASSTETGVNTEAFF. CDR3 DNA: TGTGCCAGTAGTACGGAGACAGGGGTGAACACTGAAGCTTTCTTT.

This clone has a handful of counts. The V gene is TRBV2, the J gene TRBJ1-1; D remains unclear. CDR1 and CDR2 (germline): SNHLY, FYNNEI. With 6 bases removed from V and 7 bases from J, the gap between germline ends came to 12 bases. CDR3 length: 12 residues. The CDR3 sequence is CASREDRGEAFF. The DNA for the CDR3 is TGTGCCAGCAGAGAGGACCGGGGTGAAGCTTTCTTT.

The chain uses TRBV29-1 and TRBJ1-1, with 8 bases identical to TRBD1. Unmatched junction bases numbered 7, after V lost 2 bases and J lost 5 bases. Germline assignment: CDR1 SQVTM and CDR2 ANQGSEA. CDR3 length: 14 amino acids. CDR3 sequence reads: CSVERDRGRTEAFF. The CDR3 DNA is TGCAGCGTTGAAAGAGACAGGGGACGGACTGAAGCTTTCTTT.

This clone has only one observation. V and J are TRBV6-5 and TRBJ1-1; 7 bases map to TRBD1. Germline CDR1 MNHEY, CDR2 SVGAGI. Unmatched junction bases numbered 4, after V lost 6 bases and J lost 6 bases. This CDR3 spans 12 amino acids. This CDR3 reads CASSRQGSEAFF. CDR3 nucleotide sequence: TGTGCCAGCAGCAGACAGGGATCTGAAGCTTTCTTT.

The chain links TRBV7-3 to TRBJ2-2, with 7 bases identical to TRBD1. In germline, CDR1 is SGHTA, CDR2 FQGTGA. The V gene end was trimmed by 1 base and the J gene end by 4 bases; junction bases not matched to a gene: 6. The CDR3 consists of 16 residues. The chain's CDR3 is CASSLKGAPSTGELFF. CDR3 in DNA: TGTGCCAGCAGCTTAAAGGGGGCGCCCAGCACCGGGGAGCTGTTTTTT. Full variable domain (rest looked up from reference TRBV7-3 and TRBJ2-2): GAGVSQTPSNKVTEKGKYVELRCDPISGHTALYWYRQSLGQGPEFLIYFQGTGAADDSGLPNDRFFAVRPEGSVSTLKIQRTERGDSAVYLCASSLKGAPSTGELFFGEGSRLTVL.

The chain couples TRBV14 to TRBJ1-1; weak D call: TRBD1 (6 bases). Germline V CDR1 and CDR2: SGHDN, FVKESK. The V end lost 4 bases, the J end lost 3 bases, and 12 bases lay between the germline ends. The CDR3 contains 14 residues. CDR3 amino acids: CASSRQAGYTEAFF. CDR3 in DNA: TGTGCCAGCAGCCGACAGGCGGGTTACACTGAAGCTTTCTTT.

The chain carries TRBV19 and TRBJ2-3; D perhaps matches TRBD1 (5 bases). CDR1 LNHDA and CDR2 SQIVND come from the germline V gene (reference sequence). Trimming removed 5 bases from V and 2 bases from J, with 23 bases in between. The CDR3 contains 18 residues. The CDR3 loop reads CASSLGHSALSTTDTQYF. The CDR3 DNA reads as TGTGCCAGTAGTCTCGGACACTCCGCTCTCTCAACCACAGATACGCAGTATTTT.

CDR3 region: CASSVEPTGGGGYTF. CDR3 coding DNA: TGTGCCAGCAGCGTAGAGCCGACAGGGGGTGGTGGCTACACCTTC. The chain joins TRBV9 to TRBJ1-2, with 9 bases fitting TRBD1. The CDR3 runs to 15 residues. J lost 7 bases, V lost 0 bases, and 7 bases had no gene match. Germline CDR1 and CDR2: SGDLS and YYNGEE.

The genes are TRBV18 and TRBJ2-3, with D perhaps TRBD1 (6 bases). Germline CDR1 and CDR2: KGHSH and LQKENI. This CDR3 region has 16 residues. V shed 1 base and J shed 7 bases, with 18 bases lying between them. The CDR3 DNA sequence: TGTGCCAGCTCACCACAGGGGCAGGGGAGTTCGTATACGCAGTATTTT. This translates into CASSPQGQGSSYTQYF.

The V gene is TRBV27, the J gene TRBJ2-1; 9 bases fit TRBD1. This CDR3 has 15 amino acids. Germline V gene data show CDR1 as MNHEY and CDR2 as SMNVEV (reference sequence). The trim removed 5 bases at V and 2 bases at J, leaving 4 bases unmatched. The CDR3: CASSQGTGTYNEQFF. The DNA of the CDR3 is TGTGCCAGCAGTCAGGGGACAGGGACCTACAATGAGCAGTTCTTC.

CDR3 coding DNA: TGTGCCAGCAGTGAAGACCGGTATACCTATGGCTACACCTTC. Protein product: CASSEDRYTYGYTF. J is TRBJ1-2 and V is TRBV2; no reliable D call. The CDR3 consists of 14 residues. CDR1 and CDR2 (germline): SNHLY, FYNNEI. The V end lost 1 base, the J end lost 4 bases, and 10 bases lay between the germline ends.

This chain uses TRBV2 with TRBJ2-2; TRBD1 might be the D (6 bases). Germline loops: CDR1 SNHLY, CDR2 FYNNEI. The CDR3 runs 13 residues. With 6 bases removed from V and 5 bases from J, the gap between germline ends came to 10 bases. The CDR3 sequence is CASRLTGTGELFF. CDR3 bases: TGTGCCAGCAGGCTCACAGGGACCGGGGAGCTGTTTTTT.